The 14 T cell receptor beta chains below were found in one sample sequenced in a study of response to subunit inactivated influenza vaccine. Each CDR3 protein is one row after TCRdb ran MiXCR on the RT-PCR reads. This table holds a few hundred thousand distinct CDR3 sequences, roughly 15% found once. This specimen consisted of PBMCs from blood, obtained roughly 12 days after vaccination. The receptors come from a man between 50 and 59 years old who received an inactivated influenza vaccine.

A few counts support this clonotype. The V call is TRBV5-1, the J call TRBJ2-7; TRBD1 matches at 12 bases. Looked up from germline, CDR1 is SGHRS and CDR2 is YFSETQ. The CDR3 runs 15 residues. The V and J ends lost 3 bases and 5 bases, in that order; junction bases with no gene match: 6. This CDR3 reads CASSWAGTGGDEQYF. The CDR3 DNA reads as TGCGCCAGCAGCTGGGCCGGGACAGGGGGCGACGAGCAGTACTTC.

The rearrangement links TRBV20-1 to TRBJ2-3, with TRBD2 identical over 7 bases. With V trimmed by 7 bases and J by 0 bases, 10 bases remained unmatched. CDR3 length: 15 amino acids. Germline values: CDR1 DFQATT, CDR2 SNEGSKA (reference sequence). The CDR3 region is CSVKSGTTSTDTQYF. Here the CDR3 DNA reads TGCAGTGTTAAGAGCGGGACGACTAGCACAGATACGCAGTATTTT.

This clonotype was seen a few times. The chain joins TRBV11-2 to TRBJ1-6, with D unclear. V shed 6 bases and J shed 7 bases, with 16 bases lying between them. The CDR3 runs 15 residues. Looked up from germline, CDR1 is SGHAT and CDR2 is FQNNGV. CDR3 DNA sequence: TGTGCCAGCAGAGCATGGAGGGATAGAAATTCACCCCTCCACTTT. Protein sequence: CASRAWRDRNSPLHF.

As DNA, the CDR3 is TGTGCCAGCAGCCGTACGGTGGGCACTGAAGCTTTCTTT. This translates into CASSRTVGTEAFF. V is TRBV3-1 and J is TRBJ1-1; D unclear. Germline assignment: CDR1 LGHDT and CDR2 YNNKEL (reference sequence). The CDR3 has 13 residues. Trimming cost V 4 bases and J 4 bases, with 10 bases left between them.

In its sample, this clonotype was seen a few times. This chain joins TRBV6-2 or TRBV6-3 and TRBJ2-7; 9 bases align to TRBD1. The ends lost 5 bases at V and 3 bases at J; junction bases unmatched: 5. The length of the CDR3 is 14 residues. Germline CDR1 is MNHEY and CDR2 is SVGEGT. CDR3 coding DNA: TGTGCCAGCAGTGACGGGACAGGGTTCTACGAGCAGTACTTC. It is translated as CASSDGTGFYEQYF.

This clonotype appeared many times. The J gene is TRBJ1-5, the V gene TRBV29-1; no clear D. V lost 5 bases, J lost 4 bases, and 15 bases lay in between. Germline CDR1 is SQVTM and CDR2 is ANQGSEA. This CDR3 spans 14 amino acids. The CDR3 sequence: CSVIDETGNQPQHF. CDR3 bases: TGCAGCGTTATTGACGAAACGGGGAATCAGCCCCAGCATTTT.

CDR3 amino acids: CASSQESGGSFYNEQFF. CDR3 nucleotide sequence: TGTGCCAGCAGCCAAGAAAGTGGCGGGAGTTTTTACAATGAGCAGTTCTTC. The chain joins TRBV3-1 to TRBJ2-1, with 7 positions matching TRBD2. Germline V CDR1 and CDR2: LGHDT, YNNKEL (reference sequence). J lost 4 bases, V lost 0 bases, and 9 bases had no gene match. CDR3 length equals 17 residues.

The rearrangement uses TRBV12-3 or TRBV12-4 and TRBJ1-5; D may be TRBD1 (6 bases). The CDR3 has 13 amino acids. V lost 7 bases to trimming and J lost 5 bases, with 12 bases between them. The CDR3 bases are TGTGCCAGCACAATAGGGGGAGATCAGCCCCAGCATTTT. It yields the protein CASTIGGDQPQHF.

This clonotype was counted a few times. The CDR3 DNA follows: TGTGCCAGCTGCTACCAGAGTTACGCTAGCACAGATACGCAGTATTTT. Translated, it gives CASCYQSYASTDTQYF. The chain employs TRBV6-5 and TRBJ2-3; D not certain. Trimming took off 8 bases at V and 0 bases at J, with 18 bases between the two ends. The germline CDR1 and CDR2 sequences are MNHEY and SVGAGI. The CDR3 extends over 16 amino acids.

This clonotype came up a few times. The chain links TRBV24-1 to TRBJ2-3; no firm D call. CDR1 is KGHDR, CDR2 SFDVKD, per germline. The CDR3 runs to 13 residues. The ends were cut back, 1 base at V and 2 bases at J, with 3 bases in the middle. The CDR3 DNA sequence: TGTGCCACCAGTGATTTCCCCACAGATACGCAGTATTTT. Translation gives CATSDFPTDTQYF.

This clonotype appeared a few times. The rearrangement uses TRBV15 and TRBJ1-1; tentatively, D is TRBD1 (6 bases). CDR3 length equals 15 residues. Germline CDR1 is LNHNV and CDR2 is YYDKDF (reference sequence). Trimming removed 6 bases at V and 7 bases at J, with 21 bases between. For the CDR3, the DNA is TGTGCCACCAGTCCGATGACAGGCGGCACCGGTGAAGCTTTCTTT. It specifies CATSPMTGGTGEAFF.

This clonotype was seen once. The chain has TRBV29-1 and TRBJ2-1, with a possible D match to TRBD2 (5 bases). The CDR3 covers 13 residues. V was cut by 7 bases and J by 5 bases, with 15 bases left in between. Germline assignment: CDR1 SQVTM and CDR2 ANQGSEA. CDR3 amino acids: CSALGVGNNEQFF. As DNA, the CDR3 is TGCAGCGCCCTGGGAGTGGGGAACAATGAGCAGTTCTTC.

The V and J genes are TRBV15 and TRBJ2-3; TRBD2 agrees at 8 bases. The CDR3 sequence is 15 residues long. Losses at the gene ends were 4 bases for V and 2 bases for J; bases not matched to a gene: 5. CDR1 is LNHNV and CDR2 is YYDKDF in the germline V gene (reference sequence). The CDR3 bases are TGTGCCACCAGCAAACCTAGCGGGTCCACAGATACGCAGTATTTT. Translation gives CATSKPSGSTDTQYF.

The rearrangement uses TRBV7-2 and TRBJ1-6; the D is unclear. The CDR3 length is 15 residues. Per germline, CDR1 SGHTA and CDR2 FQGNSA. V lost 5 bases to trimming and J lost 0 bases, with 8 bases between them. For the CDR3, the DNA is TGTGCCAGCAGCCAGACCCGCTCCTATAATTCACCCCTCCACTTT. As protein: CASSQTRSYNSPLHF.